The 8 T cell receptor beta chains below all came from one sample that was sequenced in a study of cytomegalovirus exposure and HLA in healthy donors. The PCR was carried out with 60 Vbeta primers and 13 Jbeta primers. Clones were read by immunoSEQ multiplex PCR, and TCRdb kept only the in-frame ones, dropping some. The sample has 100,000 to 150,000 clones, over 70% seen once. Specimen: PBMCs. These receptors came from a woman between 45 and 65 years old in good health and CMV-seronegative.

This chain links TRBV29-1 with TRBJ1-1, with D hard to call. Germline V gene data show CDR1 as SQVTM and CDR2 as ANQGSEA. The CDR3 sequence is 11 residues long. Trimming shortened V by 7 bases and J by 4 bases, and 10 bases separated the two germline ends. The CDR3 sequence: CSGRTFTEAFF. The CDR3, as DNA: TGCAGCGGTAGGACTTTCACTGAAGCTTTCTTT.

The gene calls are TRBV27 and TRBJ2-3, with D possibly TRBD1 on 6 matching bases. Germline-derived CDR1 and CDR2 are MNHEY and SMNVEV (reference sequence). There are 13 residues in the CDR3. With 6 bases removed from V and 2 bases from J, the gap between germline ends came to 9 bases. CDR3 in DNA: TGTGCCAGCAGAGGGGGTTACACAGATACGCAGTATTTT. Amino acid sequence: CASRGGYTDTQYF.

The V gene is TRBV5-1, the J gene TRBJ2-7; maybe TRBD1 (6 bases). V was pared by 1 base and J by 0 bases, with 14 bases between. The CDR3 is 16 residues long. From germline, CDR1 is SGHRS and CDR2 YFSETQ. The CDR3 nucleotides read TGCGCCAGCAGCTTGACCCTGGACAGAAGCTCCTACGAGCAGTACTTC. It codes for CASSLTLDRSSYEQYF.

The gene calls are TRBV5-1 and TRBJ2-5; 7 nucleotides match TRBD2. V shed 5 bases and J 5 bases; nucleotides not matched to a gene: 9. From germline, CDR1 is SGHRS and CDR2 YFSETQ. This CDR3 is 14 amino acids long. CDR3 protein: CASSYRTSGETQYF. CDR3 sequence (DNA): TGCGCCAGCAGTTACCGGACTAGTGGGGAGACCCAGTACTTC.

The chain carries TRBV7-9 and TRBJ2-6; maybe TRBD2 (6 bases). V gave up 8 bases and J gave up 0 bases, with 23 bases separating them. The CDR3 has 19 amino acids. Per the germline V gene, CDR1 is SEHNR and CDR2 is FQNEAQ (reference sequence). The CDR3 DNA reads TGTGCCAGCGTCCTAGAATGGGACTTTTTGGTCTCTGGGGCCAACGTCCTGACTTTC. Protein: CASVLEWDFLVSGANVLTF.

The V gene is TRBV6-5, the J gene TRBJ1-1; D may be TRBD1 (5 bases). This CDR3 contains 15 residues. Germline-derived CDR1 and CDR2 are MNHEY and SVGAGI. The V gene lost 2 bases and the J gene lost 3 bases, with 13 bases spanning the gap. CDR3 nucleotide sequence: TGTGCCAGCAGTTACGGGGCGGGGGGGGACACTGAAGCTTTCTTT. The encoded protein is CASSYGAGGDTEAFF.

The rearrangement joins TRBV28 to TRBJ2-1; 9 bases agree with TRBD1. Per germline, CDR1 MDHEN and CDR2 SYDVKM. The CDR3 loop spans 14 amino acids. Unmatched junction bases numbered 2, after V lost 6 bases and J lost 2 bases. CDR3 sequence: CASRGQGPYNEQFF. The CDR3, as DNA: TGTGCCAGCAGGGGACAGGGACCCTACAATGAGCAGTTCTTC.

The V and J genes are TRBV6-1 and TRBJ1-5, with TRBD1 matching 8 bases. Germline V gene lookup returns CDR1 MNHNS and CDR2 SASEGT. This CDR3 is 12 amino acids long. With V trimmed by 8 bases and J by 4 bases, 1 base remained unmatched. CDR3 sequence: CASWTGNQPQHF. The CDR3, as DNA: TGTGCCAGCTGGACAGGGAATCAGCCCCAGCATTTT.